This is a list of T cell receptor beta chains from one sample in a study of CDR3 diversity in severe acne. TCRdb re-called the PCR reads through MiXCR, storing one row per CDR3 protein. The table includes some 90,000 distinct CDR3 sequences, under 55% detected once. Sequencing used blood. The receptors stem from a male donor with severe acne vulgaris. Each CDR3 is given with its conserved first and last residue. Fields, in order: V gene, clone size, J gene, D gene, CDR3 protein, CDR3 DNA. The D gene is left open where the match is weak. Clone size appears in some rows only: once, few, many, or a class for an expanded clone.

>TRBV2|NA|TRBJ2-2|NA
CASPNRTTGELFF
TGTGCCAGCCCCAACAGGACCACCGGGGAGCTGTTTTTT
>TRBV24-1|NA|TRBJ2-2|TRBD2
CATSARDYHRPRTGELSF
TGTGCCACCAGTGCCCGGGACTACCACAGGCCACGTACCGGGGAGCTGTCCTTT
>TRBV6-6|NA|TRBJ1-2|TRBD1
CAISGTVLGYTF
TGTGCCATCAGTGGGACAGTTCTTGGCTACACCTTC
>TRBV20-1|medium-sized|TRBJ2-3|TRBD1
CSARGDRGDTDTQYF
TGCAGTGCTAGAGGAGACAGGGGTGACACAGATACGCAGTATTTT
>TRBV25-1|NA|TRBJ1-4|TRBD1
CASSEWGQNEKLFF
TGTGCCAGCAGTGAATGGGGACAGAATGAAAAACTGTTTTTT
>TRBV7-3|NA|TRBJ2-5|NA
CASSRNPRQRQETQYF
TGTGCCAGCAGCCGTAATCCTCGACAGCGCCAAGAGACCCAGTACTTC
>TRBV10-3|few|TRBJ1-2|NA
CAISDLSGTNYGYTF
TGTGCCATCAGTGATCTTTCAGGAACTAACTATGGCTACACCTTC
>TRBV7-3|NA|TRBJ2-3|NA
CATSRLALSTDTQYF
TGTGCCACCTCCAGGCTAGCGCTTAGCACAGATACGCAGTATTTT
>TRBV7-6|many|TRBJ1-1|NA
CASRKSRGMNTEAFF
TGTGCCAGCAGAAAAAGCCGGGGGATGAACACTGAAGCTTTCTTT
>TRBV20-1|many|TRBJ2-3|TRBD1
CSARDGAPGTGSRTQYF
TGCAGTGCTAGAGATGGGGCCCCGGGGACAGGGAGTCGGACGCAGTATTTT
>TRBV7-2|NA|TRBJ2-7|TRBD1
CASSLGVARGPYEQYF
TGTGCCAGCAGCTTAGGGGTGGCCAGGGGGCCGTACGAGCAGTACTTC
>TRBV15|NA|TRBJ2-7|NA
CATSRDTSRLYEQYF
TGTGCCACCAGCAGAGATACTAGCAGACTCTACGAGCAGTACTTC